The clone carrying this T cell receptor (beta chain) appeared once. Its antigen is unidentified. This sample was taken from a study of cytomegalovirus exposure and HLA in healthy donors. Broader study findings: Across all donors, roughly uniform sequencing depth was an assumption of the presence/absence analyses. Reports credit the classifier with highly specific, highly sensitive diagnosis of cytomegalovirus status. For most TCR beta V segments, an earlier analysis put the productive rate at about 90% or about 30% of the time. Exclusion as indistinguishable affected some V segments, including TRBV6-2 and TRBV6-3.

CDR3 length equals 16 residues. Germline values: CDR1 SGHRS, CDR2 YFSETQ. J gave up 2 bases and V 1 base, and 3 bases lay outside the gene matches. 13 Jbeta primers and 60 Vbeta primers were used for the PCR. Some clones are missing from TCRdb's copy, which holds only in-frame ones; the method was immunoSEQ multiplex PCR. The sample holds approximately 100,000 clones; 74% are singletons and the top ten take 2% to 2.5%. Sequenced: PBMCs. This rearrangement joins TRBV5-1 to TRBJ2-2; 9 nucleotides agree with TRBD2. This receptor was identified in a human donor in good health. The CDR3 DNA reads TGCGCCAGCAGCTTGTTACTAGCGGGTAACACCGGGGAGCTGTTTTTT. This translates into CASSLLLAGNTGELFF.